This TCR beta chain is drawn from a study of cytotoxic CD8 clonotypes in ibrutinib-treated CLL. The study's findings and limits: A rise in clonality was seen at ibrutinib response, and a fall back toward baseline was seen at progression. Under treatment, the uncommon public clonotypes either contracted or remained stable. Sustained-remission patients were sampled at different times than progressing patients were.

This clone appeared a single time. The antigen is undetermined. The V gene lost 2 bases and the J gene lost 0 bases, with 9 bases spanning the gap. Germline V gives CDR1 SGHDN, CDR2 FVKESK. The CDR3 spans 15 residues. The sequencing depth, 1 in 200,000 to 1 in 1 million T cells, was the target. The repertoire was sequenced with immunoSEQ multiplex PCR; TCRdb's copy has only in-frame clones and lacks some. The top ten hold around 25% of the sample, which has some 85,000 clones, approximately 77% seen once. The source is a human donor with chronic lymphocytic leukemia. This rearrangement joins TRBV14 to TRBJ2-3, with D possibly being TRBD2 (6 bases). The material was PBMCs, obtained after 24 months of ibrutinib treatment. The CDR3 sequence is CASSQPSGSTDTQYF. The CDR3 region has the DNA TGTGCCAGCAGCCAACCCAGCGGGAGCACAGATACGCAGTATTTT.